These 24 T cell receptor beta chains originate from one sample sequenced in a study of shared clonotypes between healthy human individuals. Repertoires were generated with immunoSEQ multiplex PCR, while TCRdb's copy carries only in-frame clones and drops some. The table has 700,000 or so clones, 55% to 75% seen once; the top ten hold 1.8%. Sequencing was carried out using memory CD4+ T cells sorted from blood. Subset denoted: CD45RA-negative fraction. The source is a woman under 40 in good health.

In nucleotides, the CDR3 is TGTGCCAGCACTCCGGGACAGGGGTACGAGCAGTACTTC. It yields the protein CASTPGQGYEQYF. The rearrangement links TRBV6-6 to TRBJ2-7; 10 nucleotides agree with TRBD1. Germline values: CDR1 MNHNY, CDR2 SVGAGI (reference sequence). V was pared by 7 bases and J by 4 bases, with 4 bases of the junction left unmatched. The CDR3 spans 13 residues.

This clone was observed many times. The chain uses TRBV7-9 and TRBJ2-7; 7 bases align to TRBD2. Losses at the gene ends were 5 bases for V and 3 bases for J; bases not matched to a gene: 7. Per the germline V gene, CDR1 is SEHNR and CDR2 is FQNEAQ (reference sequence). This CDR3 is built from 14 residues. The CDR3 coding sequence is TGTGCCAGCAGCGACCTAGCGGCTAACTACGAGCAGTACTTC. This sequence encodes CASSDLAANYEQYF.

This clone appeared a few times. This chain links TRBV28 with TRBJ1-2; D might be TRBD1 (5 bases). The CDR3 consists of 13 residues. Trimming cost V 7 bases and J 7 bases, with 16 bases left between them. Germline V gene data show CDR1 as MDHEN and CDR2 as SYDVKM. CDR3 in DNA: TGTGCCAGCACCGGGGGTCGACTGGGTGGCTACACCTTC. It codes for CASTGGRLGGYTF.

The V and J genes are TRBV4-1 and TRBJ2-7; 8 positions agree with TRBD2. This CDR3 has 15 amino acids. Germline CDR1 MGHRA, CDR2 YSYEKL. V gave up 4 bases and J gave up 4 bases; unmatched junction bases: 9. As DNA, the CDR3 is TGCGCCAGCAGCCCGATGACTAGCGCACGTTACGAGCAGTACTTC. Amino acids: CASSPMTSARYEQYF.

In this sample, this clone turned up a few times. Other nucleotide sequences from this sample produce the same CDR3. This chain connects TRBV7-8 to TRBJ2-7, with no clear D. Trimming took 5 bases from V and 3 from J, leaving 11 bases between them. Germline-derived CDR1 and CDR2 are SGHVS and FQNEAQ. This CDR3 is built from 13 residues. This CDR3 reads CASSRTDSYEQYF. As DNA, the CDR3 is TGTGCCAGCAGCCGGACGGATAGCTACGAGCAGTACTTC. Full variable domain (remainder filled in from reference TRBV7-8 and TRBJ2-7): GAGVSQSPRYKVAKRGQDVALRCDPISGHVSLFWYQQALGQGPEFLTYFQNEAQLDKSGLPSDRFFAERPEGSVSTLKIQRTQQEDSAVYLCASSRTDSYEQYFGPGTRLTVT.

The chain is built from TRBV5-5 and TRBJ1-5, with D unresolved. The germline V gene encodes CDR1 SGHKS and CDR2 YYEKEE (reference sequence). V lost 4 bases, J lost 0 bases, and 14 bases lay in between. This CDR3 region has 16 residues. CDR3 in amino acids: CASSPLGANSNQPQHF. The DNA for the CDR3 is TGTGCCAGCAGCCCCCTGGGAGCTAATAGCAATCAGCCCCAGCATTTT. Complete variable domain (other parts from reference TRBV5-5 and TRBJ1-5): DAGVTQSPTHLIKTRGQQVTLRCSPISGHKSVSWYQQVLGQGPQFIFQYYEKEERGRGNFPDRFSARQFPNYSSELNVNALLLGDSALYLCASSPLGANSNQPQHFGDGTRLSIL.

The sample holds a few counts of this clone. The CDR3 DNA follows: TGTGCCAGTCTTTTAGCGGGAGTCAGTGAGCAGTTCTTC. The encoded protein is CASLLAGVSEQFF. The V call is TRBV28, the J call TRBJ2-1; 9 nucleotides agree with TRBD2. The CDR3 runs 13 residues. The germline V gene has CDR1 MDHEN and CDR2 SYDVKM. J gave up 9 bases and V 9 bases, and 9 bases lay outside the gene matches.

The J gene is TRBJ2-1, the V gene TRBV6-5, with D perhaps assigned TRBD1 or TRBD2 (5 bases each). Germline lookup yields CDR1 MNHEY and CDR2 SVGAGI. V dropped 6 bases and J dropped 12 bases, with 18 bases sitting between them. The CDR3 is 13 residues long. The CDR3 region has the DNA TGTGCCAGCAGACCCGGGACCGCCGGGCGGCAGTTCTTC. Encoded protein: CASRPGTAGRQFF.

This clone was detected many times. Other nucleotide sequences from this sample produce the same CDR3. J is TRBJ2-2 and V is TRBV5-1; D might be TRBD1 or TRBD2, each matching 5 bases. Between the trimmed V and J ends, which lost 3 bases and 1 base, there was a span of 10 bases. The CDR3 is 15 residues long. The germline gives CDR1 SGHRS, CDR2 YFSETQ. CDR3 sequence: CASSSGTENTGELFF. CDR3 in DNA: TGCGCCAGCAGCTCCGGGACGGAGAACACCGGGGAGCTGTTTTTT.

V usage is TRBV5-5 and J usage is TRBJ2-7, with no clear D. There are 14 residues in the CDR3. In germline, CDR1 is SGHKS, CDR2 YYEKEE (reference sequence). Trimming removed 0 bases at V and 2 bases at J, with 9 bases between. In DNA form, the CDR3 reads TGTGCCAGCAGCTTGGGTAGGATGACCTACGAGCAGTACTTC. As protein: CASSLGRMTYEQYF.

This clone was detected a few times. This chain uses TRBV18 with TRBJ1-1, with 8 bases that match TRBD1. Germline V gene sequence: CDR1 KGHSH, CDR2 LQKENI. CDR3 length: 15 residues. Trimming took 5 bases from V and 2 from J; bases not matched to a gene: 7. The CDR3 protein is CASSERTGPNTEAFF. In nucleotides, the CDR3 is TGTGCCAGCTCAGAGAGGACAGGGCCCAACACTGAAGCTTTCTTT.

The table lists this clone with a count of one. This sample also contains other DNA sequences that code for the same CDR3. The rearrangement uses TRBV15 and TRBJ1-3, with D tentatively TRBD1 (5 bases). CDR3 length: 14 residues. Germline CDR1 and CDR2: LNHNV and YYDKDF (reference sequence). V was clipped by 2 bases and J by 1 base, with 6 bases between them. The CDR3 DNA sequence: TGTGCCACCAGCAGACAGGGATCTGGAAACACCATATATTTT. This translates into CATSRQGSGNTIYF.

This clone came up once. This chain links TRBV28 with TRBJ1-2, with D possibly being TRBD1 (5 bases). The germline V and J ends were trimmed by 7 bases and 2 bases, with 5 bases remaining between them. The CDR3 covers 11 residues. Germline values: CDR1 MDHEN, CDR2 SYDVKM. This chain's CDR3 is CASKGNYGYTF. The CDR3 nucleotides are TGTGCCAGCAAGGGGAACTATGGCTACACCTTC.

This clone appeared a few times. This chain joins TRBV6-1 and TRBJ1-2; D is possibly TRBD1 (6 bases). The CDR3 sequence is 15 residues long. The V gene's germline CDR1 is MNHNS and CDR2 SASEGT. The germline V and J ends were trimmed by 5 bases and 4 bases, with 17 bases remaining between them. CDR3 residues: CASSKRDTDPYGYTF. The CDR3 DNA follows: TGTGCCAGCAGTAAACGGGACACCGACCCCTATGGCTACACCTTC.

V is TRBV11-3 and J is TRBJ2-5; 7 nucleotides agree with TRBD2. The CDR3 extends over 13 amino acids. CDR1 and CDR2 from the germline V gene are SGHNT and YENEEA. V shed 4 bases, J shed 7 bases, and the junction held 6 bases outside the gene matches. This chain's CDR3 is CASSSGLGGTQYF. The DNA for the CDR3 is TGTGCCAGCAGCTCCGGACTAGGAGGGACCCAGTACTTC.

The sample holds a few counts of this clone. The rearrangement links TRBV28 to TRBJ2-5; weak D call: TRBD1 (6 bases). This CDR3 is 15 amino acids long. Looked up from germline, CDR1 is MDHEN and CDR2 is SYDVKM. Trimming cost V 6 bases and J 5 bases, with 19 bases left between them. CDR3 sequence (DNA): TGTGCCAGCAGCCAGAGTCAGGGGTTGGTTGAGACCCAGTACTTC. It specifies CASSQSQGLVETQYF.

This rearrangement joins TRBV6-1 to TRBJ2-5; D is ambiguous. This CDR3 is built from 13 residues. The ends were cut back, 4 bases at V and 1 base at J, with 7 bases in the middle. The germline V gene encodes CDR1 MNHNS and CDR2 SASEGT. The CDR3 sequence: CASSVGGQETQYF. For the CDR3, the DNA is TGTGCCAGCAGTGTAGGTGGCCAAGAGACCCAGTACTTC.

The sample holds one count of this clone. The chain employs TRBV7-2 and TRBJ2-2; tentatively, D is TRBD2 (6 bases). CDR1 is SGHTA and CDR2 is FQGNSA in the germline V gene. V was shortened by 5 bases and J by 7 bases, with 17 bases between the two germline ends. This CDR3 is 15 amino acids long. The CDR3: CASSGGGGWVGELFF. The CDR3 DNA reads as TGTGCCAGCAGCGGGGGAGGAGGTTGGGTCGGGGAGCTGTTTTTT.

This clone was observed many times. The gene calls are TRBV11-3 and TRBJ2-5; no reliable D call. The V end was cut by 1 base, the J end by 4 bases, with 13 bases between. Per the germline V gene, CDR1 is SGHNT and CDR2 is YENEEA. This CDR3 spans 15 amino acids. CDR3 bases: TGTGCCAGCAGCTTAGGAAACCTCCCCGGAGAGACCCAGTACTTC. As protein: CASSLGNLPGETQYF.

The V call is TRBV7-2, the J call TRBJ2-4; D not resolved. The CDR3 runs 17 residues. The ends were cut back, 1 base at V and 6 bases at J, with 19 bases in the middle. The germline CDR1 and CDR2 sequences are SGHTA and FQGNSA. CDR3 in DNA: TGTGCCAGCAGCTTAGGGAGTATTCTGGTGTTCGGAAACATTCAGTACTTC. Protein product: CASSLGSILVFGNIQYF.

V gene TRBV12-2 combines with J gene TRBJ2-1; TRBD2, as called in the table, went unchecked against the DNA. TRBV12-2 constitutes a pseudogene. The CDR3 loop spans 16 amino acids. For the CDR3, the DNA is TGTGCAAGTCGCTGGTTAGCGGGGAGCTCCTACAATGAGCAGTTCTTC. Translating gives CASRWLAGSSYNEQFF.

A remark on this clone: A far bigger clonotype differs at one base, so this is likely a read error. The rearrangement links TRBV28 to TRBJ1-1, with D possibly matching TRBD1 (6 bases). Germline V lookup: CDR1 MDHEN, CDR2 SYDVKM. CDR3 size: 14 residues. V lost 4 bases and J 4 bases, leaving 13 bases between the germline ends. The CDR3 region is CASSSGRGPTEAFF. As DNA, the CDR3 is TGTGCCAGCAGTTCTGGCAGGGGACCCACTGAAGCTTTCTTT.

This chain joins TRBV7-8 and TRBJ1-5; a possible D gene is TRBD1 (6 bases). From germline, CDR1 is SGHVS and CDR2 FQNEAQ. The length of the CDR3 is 16 residues. V was cut by 5 bases and J by 4 bases, with 18 bases left in between. The CDR3 region has the DNA TGTGCCAGCAGCGCAGGCGGGTGGGGGGCTAATCAGCCCCAGCATTTT. It encodes CASSAGGWGANQPQHF. The complete variable domain, with remaining parts taken from reference TRBV7-8 and TRBJ1-5, reads GAGVSQSPRYKVAKRGQDVALRCDPISGHVSLFWYQQALGQGPEFLTYFQNEAQLDKSGLPSDRFFAERPEGSVSTLKIQRTQQEDSAVYLCASSAGGWGANQPQHFGDGTRLSIL.

This clone was recorded only once. The chain uses TRBV7-2 and TRBJ2-1, with 12 bases that match TRBD2. V gave up 5 bases and J gave up 4 bases; unmatched junction bases: 9. Germline V lookup: CDR1 SGHTA, CDR2 FQGNSA. This CDR3 has 17 amino acids. DNA for the CDR3: TGTGCCAGCAGCGCCGAACGACTAGCGGGGGTATACAATGAGCAGTTCTTC. Its translation: CASSAERLAGVYNEQFF.